These T cell receptor beta chains were read from a single sample in a study of blood T cell repertoires in COVID-19. TCRdb's copy holds only in-frame clones and misses some; the assay was immunoSEQ multiplex PCR. The repertoire includes around 100,000 clones, over 80% of them detected once, and about 1.7% sits in the top ten. The source material was peripheral blood. Receptor source: a human donor with active COVID-19. The donor label of this sample is uncertain. Each CDR3 is given with its conserved first and last residue. The D gene is left open where the match is weak. Rows may omit the clone size; those that give it use once, few, many or a size class.

clone_size: NA; v_call: TRBV27; j_call: TRBJ1-2; d_call: NA; cdr3_aa: CASSPLGMEGVNYGYTF; cdr3_nt: TGTGCCAGCAGTCCCCTGGGCATGGAAGGGGTTAACTATGGCTACACCTTC
clone_size: NA; v_call: TRBV10-1; j_call: TRBJ2-3; d_call: NA; cdr3_aa: CASSEDTTGSYSGTQYF; cdr3_nt: TGCGCCAGCAGTGAGGACACTACAGGGTCCTACAGTGGTACGCAGTATTTT
clone_size: NA; v_call: TRBV9; j_call: TRBJ1-1; d_call: NA; cdr3_aa: CASSPSRIGGDTEAFF; cdr3_nt: TGTGCCAGCAGCCCTAGTAGGATAGGGGGGGACACTGAAGCTTTCTTT
clone_size: NA; v_call: TRBV19; j_call: TRBJ1-2; d_call: NA; cdr3_aa: CASENRANYGYTF; cdr3_nt: TGTGCCAGCGAGAACAGGGCGAACTATGGCTACACCTTC
clone_size: NA; v_call: TRBV6-5; j_call: TRBJ1-6; d_call: NA; cdr3_aa: CASSSLSLGDNSPLHF; cdr3_nt: TGTGCCAGCAGTTCCCTTTCCCTCGGGGATAATTCACCCCTCCACTTT
clone_size: NA; v_call: TRBV28; j_call: TRBJ1-1; d_call: NA; cdr3_aa: CASTLIGFTEAFF; cdr3_nt: TGTGCCAGCACCCTAATCGGGTTCACTGAAGCTTTCTTT
clone_size: NA; v_call: TRBV11-3; j_call: TRBJ2-5; d_call: TRBD1; cdr3_aa: CASSLGGQQETQYF; cdr3_nt: TGTGCCAGCAGCTTAGGGGGACAGCAAGAGACCCAGTACTTC
clone_size: few; v_call: TRBV28; j_call: TRBJ2-2; d_call: NA; cdr3_aa: CASSGLLNTGELFF; cdr3_nt: TGTGCCAGCAGCGGACTTCTGAACACCGGGGAGCTGTTTTTT
clone_size: once; v_call: TRBV6-2/TRBV6-3; j_call: TRBJ2-1; d_call: NA; cdr3_aa: CASSYFRQAPSSYNEQFF; cdr3_nt: TGTGCCAGCAGTTACTTCAGACAGGCCCCAAGCTCCTACAATGAGCAGTTCTTC
clone_size: NA; v_call: TRBV6-2/TRBV6-3; j_call: TRBJ1-2; d_call: NA; cdr3_aa: CASSYSQGDYGYTF; cdr3_nt: TGTGCCAGCAGTTACTCCCAGGGTGACTATGGCTACACCTTC
clone_size: once; v_call: TRBV5-1; j_call: TRBJ2-1; d_call: TRBD2; cdr3_aa: CASSFSGAREQFF; cdr3_nt: TGCGCCAGCAGCTTCAGCGGGGCCCGTGAGCAGTTCTTC
clone_size: NA; v_call: TRBV5-4; j_call: TRBJ2-2; d_call: TRBD1; cdr3_aa: CASSSRDRGITGELFF; cdr3_nt: TGTGCCAGCAGCTCCCGGGACAGGGGGATTACCGGGGAGCTGTTTTTT
clone_size: NA; v_call: TRBV5-1; j_call: TRBJ2-2; d_call: NA; cdr3_aa: CASSLFAGELFF; cdr3_nt: TGCGCCAGCAGCTTGTTCGCCGGGGAGCTGTTTTTT
clone_size: once; v_call: TRBV7-2; j_call: TRBJ1-1; d_call: NA; cdr3_aa: CASSLVREAEAFF; cdr3_nt: TGTGCCAGCAGCTTAGTCCGGGAAGCTGAAGCTTTCTTT
clone_size: NA; v_call: TRBV6-5; j_call: TRBJ1-1; d_call: NA; cdr3_aa: CASSYSRGSTEAFF; cdr3_nt: TGTGCCAGCAGTTACTCGAGGGGGAGCACTGAAGCTTTCTTT
clone_size: NA; v_call: TRBV6-5; j_call: TRBJ1-1; d_call: NA; cdr3_aa: CASRPRAPLNTEAFF; cdr3_nt: TGTGCCAGCAGGCCCAGGGCTCCTCTGAACACTGAAGCTTTCTTT
clone_size: NA; v_call: TRBV5-6; j_call: TRBJ1-5; d_call: NA; cdr3_aa: CASSLPGPGQPQHF; cdr3_nt: TGTGCCAGCAGCTTACCGGGCCCGGGACAGCCCCAGCATTTT
clone_size: NA; v_call: TRBV6-2/TRBV6-3; j_call: TRBJ1-2; d_call: TRBD1; cdr3_aa: CASSSRTGTNYGYTF; cdr3_nt: TGTGCCAGCAGTTCGCGGACAGGGACCAACTATGGCTACACCTTC
clone_size: NA; v_call: TRBV3-1/TRBV3-2; j_call: TRBJ2-5; d_call: NA; cdr3_aa: CASSQVSGTQYF; cdr3_nt: TGTGCCAGCAGCCAAGTGAGCGGGACCCAGTACTTC
clone_size: NA; v_call: TRBV7-9; j_call: TRBJ2-7; d_call: TRBD2; cdr3_aa: CASSPPFSGSTYEQYF; cdr3_nt: TGTGCCAGCAGTCCCCCCTTTAGCGGGAGCACCTACGAGCAGTACTTC
clone_size: NA; v_call: TRBV28; j_call: TRBJ2-5; d_call: TRBD1; cdr3_aa: CASSTTGVYQETQYF; cdr3_nt: TGTGCCAGCAGTACAACAGGGGTTTACCAAGAGACCCAGTACTTC
clone_size: NA; v_call: TRBV4-1; j_call: TRBJ2-1; d_call: TRBD2; cdr3_aa: CASSQGWSAGGNYNEQFF; cdr3_nt: TGCGCCAGCAGCCAAGGTTGGTCTGCGGGGGGAAACTACAATGAGCAGTTCTTC
clone_size: few; v_call: TRBV9; j_call: TRBJ1-2; d_call: NA; cdr3_aa: CASSADTRNYGYTF; cdr3_nt: TGTGCCAGCAGCGCGGACACAAGGAACTATGGCTACACCTTC
clone_size: NA; v_call: TRBV19; j_call: TRBJ1-1; d_call: TRBD1; cdr3_aa: CASSTLDRDDTEAFF; cdr3_nt: TGTGCCAGTAGTACTTTGGACAGGGATGACACTGAAGCTTTCTTT
clone_size: few; v_call: TRBV7-9; j_call: TRBJ1-3; d_call: TRBD1; cdr3_aa: CASSLATGYSGNTIYF; cdr3_nt: TGTGCCAGCAGCTTAGCGACAGGGTACTCTGGAAACACCATATATTTT
clone_size: once; v_call: TRBV5-8; j_call: TRBJ1-1; d_call: TRBD1; cdr3_aa: CASSFSGETGGLNTEAFF; cdr3_nt: TGTGCCAGCAGCTTTTCCGGAGAGACAGGGGGTTTGAACACTGAAGCTTTCTTT
clone_size: NA; v_call: TRBV5-4; j_call: TRBJ1-1; d_call: TRBD1; cdr3_aa: CASSLDSGQGYTEAFF; cdr3_nt: TGTGCCAGCAGCTTGGATTCGGGACAGGGTTACACTGAAGCTTTCTTT
clone_size: NA; v_call: TRBV24-1; j_call: TRBJ2-1; d_call: TRBD1; cdr3_aa: CATSRRQGLGSEQFF; cdr3_nt: TGTGCCACCAGTCGTAGACAGGGGCTTGGGAGTGAGCAGTTCTTC
clone_size: once; v_call: TRBV11-2; j_call: TRBJ1-1; d_call: TRBD1; cdr3_aa: CASSPRGRTEAFF; cdr3_nt: TGTGCCAGCAGCCCCAGGGGGCGGACTGAAGCTTTCTTT
clone_size: NA; v_call: TRBV19; j_call: TRBJ1-5; d_call: NA; cdr3_aa: CASGRVINQPQHF; cdr3_nt: TGTGCCTCCGGCAGGGTTATCAATCAGCCCCAGCATTTT
clone_size: once; v_call: TRBV2; j_call: TRBJ2-7; d_call: NA; cdr3_aa: CASTLQPQDYEQYF; cdr3_nt: TGTGCCAGCACCCTCCAGCCCCAGGACTACGAGCAGTACTTC
clone_size: NA; v_call: TRBV2; j_call: TRBJ2-3; d_call: NA; cdr3_aa: CASIELGTAQYF; cdr3_nt: TGTGCCAGCATCGAACTGGGCACGGCGCAGTATTTT
clone_size: NA; v_call: TRBV4-1; j_call: TRBJ2-7; d_call: NA; cdr3_aa: CASSQDRQAVAYEQYF; cdr3_nt: TGCGCCAGCAGCCAAGATCGGCAAGCGGTAGCATACGAGCAGTACTTC
clone_size: NA; v_call: TRBV2; j_call: TRBJ2-7; d_call: TRBD1; cdr3_aa: CASSEPWTGAYEQYF; cdr3_nt: TGTGCCAGCAGTGAGCCATGGACAGGTGCCTACGAGCAGTACTTC
clone_size: NA; v_call: TRBV6-5; j_call: TRBJ2-7; d_call: NA; cdr3_aa: CASRSTGVPSYEQYF; cdr3_nt: TGTGCCAGCAGATCTACAGGAGTACCTTCCTACGAGCAGTACTTC
clone_size: once; v_call: TRBV18; j_call: TRBJ2-1; d_call: TRBD1; cdr3_aa: CASSQDRDNEQFF; cdr3_nt: TGTGCCAGCTCACAGGACAGGGACAATGAGCAGTTCTTC
clone_size: NA; v_call: TRBV7-9; j_call: TRBJ2-7; d_call: TRBD1; cdr3_aa: CASSPRTAGGTYEQYF; cdr3_nt: TGTGCCAGCAGCCCAAGGACGGCAGGGGGCACCTACGAGCAGTACTTC
clone_size: NA; v_call: TRBV11-2; j_call: TRBJ1-2; d_call: NA; cdr3_aa: CASRRPGDANYGYTF; cdr3_nt: TGTGCCAGCAGGCGTCCAGGGGATGCTAACTATGGCTACACCTTC
clone_size: NA; v_call: TRBV5-1; j_call: TRBJ2-7; d_call: NA; cdr3_aa: CASSPDPPGGNYEQYF; cdr3_nt: TGCGCCAGCAGCCCCGATCCCCCAGGGGGGAACTACGAGCAGTACTTC
clone_size: NA; v_call: TRBV7-2; j_call: TRBJ2-7; d_call: TRBD1; cdr3_aa: CASSSRTGRDEQYF; cdr3_nt: TGTGCCAGCAGCTCCCGGACAGGTAGGGACGAGCAGTACTTC
clone_size: NA; v_call: TRBV6-5; j_call: TRBJ1-3; d_call: TRBD1; cdr3_aa: CASGQVSGNTIYF; cdr3_nt: TGTGCCAGCGGACAGGTCTCTGGAAACACCATATATTTT
clone_size: NA; v_call: TRBV5-1; j_call: TRBJ1-6; d_call: NA; cdr3_aa: CASSSTAGANSPLHF; cdr3_nt: TGCGCCAGCAGCTCCACCGCAGGGGCTAATTCACCCCTCCACTTT
clone_size: NA; v_call: TRBV7-9; j_call: TRBJ1-1; d_call: NA; cdr3_aa: CASSLSGTFTEAFF; cdr3_nt: TGTGCCAGCAGCTTGAGCGGGACTTTCACTGAAGCTTTCTTT
clone_size: NA; v_call: TRBV3-1/TRBV3-2; j_call: TRBJ2-3; d_call: TRBD2; cdr3_aa: CASSRRGGRTSTDTQYF; cdr3_nt: TGTGCCAGCAGCCGGAGGGGAGGGCGTACTAGCACAGATACGCAGTATTTT
clone_size: NA; v_call: TRBV7-9; j_call: TRBJ2-7; d_call: TRBD1; cdr3_aa: CASSDRGPYEQYF; cdr3_nt: TGTGCCAGCAGCGACAGGGGGCCCTACGAGCAGTACTTC
clone_size: NA; v_call: TRBV28; j_call: TRBJ2-7; d_call: NA; cdr3_aa: CASRGEGWLEQYF; cdr3_nt: TGTGCCAGCAGGGGAGAGGGATGGCTCGAGCAGTACTTC
clone_size: NA; v_call: TRBV19; j_call: TRBJ2-5; d_call: NA; cdr3_aa: CASSILQGLAERYQETQYF; cdr3_nt: TGTGCCAGTAGTATATTGCAGGGGTTAGCAGAGCGATACCAAGAGACCCAGTACTTC
clone_size: NA; v_call: TRBV24-1; j_call: TRBJ2-5; d_call: TRBD1; cdr3_aa: CATSTGTGDFIEWGTQYF; cdr3_nt: TGTGCCACCAGTACCGGGACAGGGGACTTCATCGAGTGGGGGACCCAGTACTTC
clone_size: once; v_call: TRBV29-1; j_call: TRBJ2-2; d_call: NA; cdr3_aa: CSVERDTGELFF; cdr3_nt: TGCAGCGTTGAGAGGGACACCGGGGAGCTGTTTTTT